This T cell receptor beta chain was documented in a study of T cells in Graves' hyperthyroidism and ophthalmopathy. Study-wide context: At the time of initial diagnosis and before any treatment, peripheral blood was collected. Whole-study findings and limits: Blood also held most thyroid clonotypes expanded beyond 0.001.

A word on this clonotype: Its antigen is as yet unknown. One end of the junction is discordant with germline, which a read error may explain.

In germline, CDR1 is SGHKS, CDR2 YYEKEE (reference sequence). CDR3 length equals 13 residues. The authors took PBMCs from 10 ml fresh peripheral blood. Amplified regions were TCR beta CDR3 sequences from RNA transcripts. Carried out on the TCR CDR3, a first-round RT-PCR used the HTBI primer set. One entry per CDR3 protein, called by TCRdb with MiXCR from the multiplex PCR reads. The table shows a few hundred thousand distinct CDR3 sequences, with about a sixth occurring only once. Material: blood. This sequence was found in a woman aged 40-49 years with Graves' ophthalmopathy. This chain joins TRBV5-5 and TRBJ2-5; D unresolved. The CDR3, as DNA: TGTGCCAGCAACTTGGTACGACAAGAGACCCAGTACTTC. It translates to CASNLVRQETQYF.